What follows describes a single T cell receptor (beta chain). The antigen remains undetermined. The data were produced by immunoSEQ multiplex PCR, yet TCRdb's version contains in-frame clones alone and is incomplete. The profile shows roughly 400,000 clones, around 96% of them singletons. Germline V gene data show CDR1 as MNHEY and CDR2 as SMNVEV (reference sequence). V lost 6 bases and J lost 8; bases outside the gene matches: 4. The CDR3 spans 13 residues. Adults of Caucasian background living in Nashville, Tennessee made up all donors. The record originates from a study of shared clonotypes between healthy human individuals. Across the study: A donor's plate count was three for CD4 naive and three for CD4 memory; CD8 naive had two and CD8 memory one.

Study observations and caveats: The four-donor shared clonotypes exceeded non-shared clonotypes in generation probability, with non-shared ones scoring lower.

The chain is built from TRBV27 and TRBJ1-2; 12 bases map to TRBD1. Sequenced: memory CD8+ T cells sorted from blood. Subset here: CD45RO+ cells pooled with CCR7-negative TemRA cells. The receptor was derived from a man aged 25 to 40 in good health. CDR3 region: CASRPGQGAGYTF. The CDR3 nucleotides read TGTGCCAGCAGACCGGGACAGGGGGCGGGCTACACCTTC.